One and the same sample provided the 12 T cell receptor beta chains below, sequenced in a study of T-cell memory formation after mild COVID-19 (dated by TCRdb to the early 2020s). Receptors were amplified or captured by 5' RACE. The sequencer listed for this sample is Illumina NovaSeq 6000. The public reads were run again by TCRdb, first through fastp at Q25 and then through MiXCR, and only productive beta chains were kept. Rows matching on CDR3 protein sequence are summarized as one entry with the most common DNA and genes. Across this sample there are 430,000 or so distinct CDR3 sequences, with nearly 25% seen only once. Together, the top ten hold roughly an eighth of the sample. The sequenced material came from PBMCs or a T cell subset sorted from them (not recorded which). These receptors came from an adult woman who had mild COVID-19 (a few samples of this study predate the infection). The sample titles of this study are shuffled in the database, so cell type and time point are left out; the donor was told from shared clones.

This clonotype was detected a few times. The chain combines TRBV19 with TRBJ2-7; possible D gene TRBD2, 6 bases. The CDR3 is 14 residues long. Per germline, CDR1 LNHDA and CDR2 SQIVND (reference sequence). Trimming removed 1 base at V and 0 bases at J, with 7 bases between. The CDR3, as DNA: TGTGCCAGTAGTATAGCGGGACTCTCCTACGAGCAGTACTTC. Translated: CASSIAGLSYEQYF.

The chain carries TRBV27 and TRBJ1-1; TRBD1 matches at 9 bases. V lost 5 bases and J lost 1; bases outside the gene matches: 5. Germline V gene sequence: CDR1 MNHEY, CDR2 SMNVEV (reference sequence). There are 15 residues in the CDR3. DNA for the CDR3: TGTGCCAGCAGTCCTACGGACAGGGGGAACACTGAAGCTTTCTTT. This gives the protein CASSPTDRGNTEAFF.

J is TRBJ2-3 and V is TRBV4-3, with no clear D. Trimming cost V 2 bases and J 0 bases, with 12 bases left between them. From germline, CDR1 is LGHNA and CDR2 YSLEER. CDR3 length: 16 residues. The DNA for the CDR3 is TGCGCCAGCAGCCAATCTCATAGGGTTAGCACAGATACGCAGTATTTT. It codes for CASSQSHRVSTDTQYF.

The J gene is TRBJ1-2, the V gene TRBV7-2, with 7 bases fitting TRBD1. Germline CDR1 SGHTA, CDR2 FQGNSA. V lost 5 bases, J lost 5 bases, and 8 bases stayed unmatched. The CDR3 totals 14 residues. DNA for the CDR3: TGTGCCAGCAGCCGCGGGACAGTCCTTTATGGCTACACCTTC. Translated, it gives CASSRGTVLYGYTF.

The chain has TRBV12-3 or TRBV12-4 and TRBJ1-1, with D possibly matching TRBD1 (5 bases). The ends were cut back, 4 bases at V and 12 bases at J, with 24 bases in the middle. There are 15 residues in the CDR3. CDR3 loop: CASSSTTVDGPTTFF. CDR3 coding DNA: TGTGCCAGCAGTTCTACGACAGTGGATGGACCTACGACTTTCTTT.

This clonotype was observed a handful of times. The chain combines TRBV20-1 with TRBJ1-2, with no clear D. Trimming took off 0 bases at V and 7 bases at J, with 6 bases between the two ends. Germline lookup yields CDR1 DFQATT and CDR2 SNEGSKA (reference sequence). The CDR3 has 11 residues. CDR3 sequence (DNA): TGCAGTGCTAGAGATAGAAGTGGCTACACCTTC. This gives the protein CSARDRSGYTF.

This clonotype was observed a handful of times. The chain carries TRBV7-3 and TRBJ2-5; the D gene could be TRBD1 or TRBD2 (6 bases each). V shed 5 bases and J shed 5 bases, with 15 bases lying between them. The CDR3 contains 14 residues. Germline V lookup: CDR1 SGHTA, CDR2 FQGTGA. The CDR3 region is CASSRVGGSETQYF. DNA of the CDR3: TGTGCCAGCAGCCGGGTGGGGGGCTCGGAGACCCAGTACTTC.

This clonotype has a handful of counts. The chain links TRBV3-1 to TRBJ2-7; a possible D gene is TRBD2 (5 bases). The CDR3 is made up of 14 amino acids. The germline CDR1 and CDR2 sequences are LGHDT and YNNKEL (reference sequence). V lost 4 bases and J 4 bases, leaving 14 bases between the germline ends. The CDR3 DNA reads as TGTGCCAGCAGCCGACCGGGAACCCGTTACGAGCAGTACTTC. It translates to CASSRPGTRYEQYF.

Many counts were recorded for this clonotype. The V and J genes are TRBV4-2 and TRBJ2-3; 10 bases align to TRBD2. V shed 0 bases, J shed 5 bases, and the junction held 5 bases outside the gene matches. Per germline, CDR1 LGHNA and CDR2 YNFKEQ. This CDR3 is built from 16 residues. CDR3 loop: CASSQEGASGGDTQYF. The CDR3 region has the DNA TGTGCCAGCAGCCAAGAAGGAGCTAGCGGGGGAGATACGCAGTATTTT.

This chain links TRBV4-3 with TRBJ2-1, with D possibly being TRBD2 (5 bases). V was pared by 0 bases and J by 5 bases, with 14 bases between. Germline assignment: CDR1 LGHNA and CDR2 YSLEER. This CDR3 has 16 amino acids. CDR3: CASSQDEGSGNNEQFF. CDR3 nucleotide sequence: TGCGCCAGCAGCCAAGATGAGGGAAGCGGTAACAATGAGCAGTTCTTC.

The chain employs TRBV6-1 and TRBJ2-1; possibly TRBD1 for D (6 bases). The CDR3 has 15 amino acids. V was pared by 8 bases and J by 7 bases, with 21 bases between. The germline gives CDR1 MNHNS, CDR2 SASEGT. CDR3 protein: CASADVPGHYNEQFF. CDR3 sequence (DNA): TGTGCCAGCGCCGATGTCCCGGGACACTATAATGAGCAGTTCTTC.

In this sample, this clonotype turned up once. V is TRBV6-6 and J is TRBJ2-5; D gene ambiguous. Deletions cut 2 bases from V and 5 bases from J, with 12 bases between. The CDR3 has 14 amino acids. Germline V gene sequence: CDR1 MNHNY, CDR2 SVGAGI (reference sequence). CDR3 protein: CASSYHLEWETQYF. The CDR3 region has the DNA TGTGCCAGCAGTTACCATCTAGAATGGGAGACCCAGTACTTC.